What follows is one T cell receptor (beta chain) and its context. The record originates from a study of cytomegalovirus exposure and HLA in healthy donors. Both 60 Vbeta primers and 13 Jbeta primers went into the PCR. The assay was immunoSEQ multiplex PCR, and TCRdb's table has in-frame clones only and misses some. The repertoire consists of hundreds of thousands of clones, with over 60% occurring once and the leading ten covering around 0.63%. Germline loops: CDR1 SGHTA, CDR2 FQGNSA. Trimming stripped 4 bases from V and 8 bases from J, with 17 bases between. The CDR3 covers 14 residues. The TCR was taken from a man between 18 and 35 years old in good health and CMV-seronegative. The sequencing input was PBMCs. This chain uses TRBV7-2 with TRBJ1-2; D gene uncertain. The CDR3 coding sequence is TGTGCCAGCAGCTCAATGGGAGGGTTTGGAGGCTACACCTTC. This encodes CASSSMGGFGGYTF.